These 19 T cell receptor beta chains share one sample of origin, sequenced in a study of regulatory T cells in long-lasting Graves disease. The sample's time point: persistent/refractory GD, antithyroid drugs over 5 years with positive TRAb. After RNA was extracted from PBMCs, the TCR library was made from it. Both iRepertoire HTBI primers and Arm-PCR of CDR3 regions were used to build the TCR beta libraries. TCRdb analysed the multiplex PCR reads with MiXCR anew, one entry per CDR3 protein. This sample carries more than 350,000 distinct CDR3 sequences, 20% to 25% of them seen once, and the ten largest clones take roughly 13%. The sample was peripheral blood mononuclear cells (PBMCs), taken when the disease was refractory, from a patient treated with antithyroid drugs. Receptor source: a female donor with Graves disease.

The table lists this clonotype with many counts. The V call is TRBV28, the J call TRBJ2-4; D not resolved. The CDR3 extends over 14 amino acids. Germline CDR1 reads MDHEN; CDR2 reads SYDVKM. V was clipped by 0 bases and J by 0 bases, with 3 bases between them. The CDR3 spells CASSLWLAKNIQYF. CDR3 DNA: TGTGCCAGCAGTTTATGGCTAGCCAAAAACATTCAGTACTTC.

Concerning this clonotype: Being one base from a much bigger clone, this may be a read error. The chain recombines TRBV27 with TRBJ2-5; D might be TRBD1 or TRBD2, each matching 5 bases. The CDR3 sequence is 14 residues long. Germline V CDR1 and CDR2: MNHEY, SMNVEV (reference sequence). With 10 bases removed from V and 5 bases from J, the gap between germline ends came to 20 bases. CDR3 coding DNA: TGTGCCAACAGCGGAATAGGGGTCCGGGAGACCCAGTACTTC. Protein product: CANSGIGVRETQYF.

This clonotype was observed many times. This CDR3 reads CSVEFHTLETQYF. In DNA form, the CDR3 reads TGCAGCGTTGAGTTCCACACCTTAGAGACCCAGTACTTC. The rearrangement links TRBV29-1 to TRBJ2-5; D is uncertain. This CDR3 spans 13 amino acids. CDR1 is SQVTM and CDR2 is ANQGSEA in the germline V gene. V was cut by 3 bases and J by 4 bases, with 12 bases left in between.

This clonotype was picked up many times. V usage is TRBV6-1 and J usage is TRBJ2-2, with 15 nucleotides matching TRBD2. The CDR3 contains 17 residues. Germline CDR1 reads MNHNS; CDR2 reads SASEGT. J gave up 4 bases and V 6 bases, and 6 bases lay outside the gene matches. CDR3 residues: CASRGTSGRSFTGELFF. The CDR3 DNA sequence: TGTGCCAGCAGGGGGACTAGCGGGAGGAGTTTCACCGGGGAGCTGTTTTTT.

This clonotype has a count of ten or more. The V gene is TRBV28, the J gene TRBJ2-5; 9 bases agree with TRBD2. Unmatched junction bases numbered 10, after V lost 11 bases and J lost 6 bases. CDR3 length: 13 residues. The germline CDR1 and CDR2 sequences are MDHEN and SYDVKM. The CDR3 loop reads CASRGSGSQTQYF. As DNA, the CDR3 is TGTGCCTCCCGGGGTAGCGGGAGCCAGACCCAGTACTTC.

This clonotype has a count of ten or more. For the CDR3, the DNA is TGTGCCAGCAACCCCGGACGGAGCTATGGCTACACCTTC. Its translation is CASNPGRSYGYTF. This rearrangement joins TRBV6-1 to TRBJ1-2; no definite D call. Germline-derived CDR1 and CDR2 are MNHNS and SASEGT. This CDR3 has 13 amino acids. Between the trimmed V and J ends, which lost 7 bases and 4 bases, there was a span of 13 bases.

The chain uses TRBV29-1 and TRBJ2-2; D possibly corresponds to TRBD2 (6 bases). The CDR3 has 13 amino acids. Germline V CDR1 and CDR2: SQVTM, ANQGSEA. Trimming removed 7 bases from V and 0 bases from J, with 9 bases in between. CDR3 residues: CSGGLSNTGELFF. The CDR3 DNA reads TGCAGCGGTGGACTATCGAACACCGGGGAGCTGTTTTTT.

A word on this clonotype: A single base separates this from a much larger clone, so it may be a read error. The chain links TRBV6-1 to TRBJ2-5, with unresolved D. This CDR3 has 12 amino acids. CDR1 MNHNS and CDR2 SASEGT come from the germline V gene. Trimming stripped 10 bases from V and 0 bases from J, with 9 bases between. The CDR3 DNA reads TGTGCCAACTGTCAGGACCAAGAGACCCAGTACTTC. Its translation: CANCQDQETQYF.

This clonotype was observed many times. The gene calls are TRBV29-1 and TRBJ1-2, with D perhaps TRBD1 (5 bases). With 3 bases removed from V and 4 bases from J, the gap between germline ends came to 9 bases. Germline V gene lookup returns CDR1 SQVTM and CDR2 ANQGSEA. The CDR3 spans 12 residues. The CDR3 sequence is CSVEGDAYGYTF. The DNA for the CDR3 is TGCAGCGTTGAGGGGGACGCCTATGGCTACACCTTC.

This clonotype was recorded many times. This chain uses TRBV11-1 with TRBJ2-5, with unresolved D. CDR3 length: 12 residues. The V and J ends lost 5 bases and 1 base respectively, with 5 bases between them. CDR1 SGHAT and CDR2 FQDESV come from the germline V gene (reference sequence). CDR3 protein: CASSQFQETQYF. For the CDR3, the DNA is TGTGCCAGCAGCCAATTCCAAGAGACCCAGTACTTC.

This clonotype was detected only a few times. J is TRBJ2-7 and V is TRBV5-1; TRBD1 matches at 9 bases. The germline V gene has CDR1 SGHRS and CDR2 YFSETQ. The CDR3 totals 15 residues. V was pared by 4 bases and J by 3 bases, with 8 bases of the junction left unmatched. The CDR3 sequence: CASSMPGQGFYEQYF. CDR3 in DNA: TGCGCCAGCAGCATGCCGGGACAGGGCTTCTACGAGCAGTACTTC.

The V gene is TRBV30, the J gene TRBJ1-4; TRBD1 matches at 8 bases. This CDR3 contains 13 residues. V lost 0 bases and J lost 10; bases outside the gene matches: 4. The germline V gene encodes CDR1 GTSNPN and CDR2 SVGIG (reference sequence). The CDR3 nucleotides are TGTGCCTGGAGTGTACTGGACAGGGCAAAACTGTTTTTT. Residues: CAWSVLDRAKLFF.

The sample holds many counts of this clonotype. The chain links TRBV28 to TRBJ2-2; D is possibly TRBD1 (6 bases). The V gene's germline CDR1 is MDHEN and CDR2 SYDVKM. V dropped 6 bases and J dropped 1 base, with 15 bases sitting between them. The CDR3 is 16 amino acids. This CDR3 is CASRIQGVGNTGELFF. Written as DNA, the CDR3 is TGTGCCAGCAGAATACAGGGCGTCGGGAACACCGGGGAGCTGTTTTTT.

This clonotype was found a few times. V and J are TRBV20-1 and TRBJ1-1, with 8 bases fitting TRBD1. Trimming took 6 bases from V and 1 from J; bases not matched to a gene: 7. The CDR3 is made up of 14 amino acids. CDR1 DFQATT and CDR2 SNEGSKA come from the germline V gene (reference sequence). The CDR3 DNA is TGCAGTGCGTGGGGTGGGACAGGGAACACTGAAGCTTTCTTT. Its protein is CSAWGGTGNTEAFF.

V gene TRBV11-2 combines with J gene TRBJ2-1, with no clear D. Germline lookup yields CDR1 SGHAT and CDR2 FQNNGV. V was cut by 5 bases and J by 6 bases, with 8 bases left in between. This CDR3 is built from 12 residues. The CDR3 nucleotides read TGTGCCAGCAGCGACGTATCCAATGAGCAGTTCTTC. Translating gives CASSDVSNEQFF. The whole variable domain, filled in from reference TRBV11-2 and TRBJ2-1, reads EAGVAQSPRYKIIEKRQSVAFWCNPISGHATLYWYQQILGQGPKLLIQFQNNGVVDDSQLPKDRFSAERLKGVDSTLKIQPAKLEDSAVYLCASSDVSNEQFFGPGTRLTVL.

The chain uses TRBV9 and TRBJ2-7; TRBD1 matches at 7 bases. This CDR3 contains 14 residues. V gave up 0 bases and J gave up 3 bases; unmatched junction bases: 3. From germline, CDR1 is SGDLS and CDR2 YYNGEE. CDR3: CASSVEGDSYEQYF. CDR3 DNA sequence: TGTGCCAGCAGCGTAGAGGGGGACAGCTACGAGCAGTACTTC.

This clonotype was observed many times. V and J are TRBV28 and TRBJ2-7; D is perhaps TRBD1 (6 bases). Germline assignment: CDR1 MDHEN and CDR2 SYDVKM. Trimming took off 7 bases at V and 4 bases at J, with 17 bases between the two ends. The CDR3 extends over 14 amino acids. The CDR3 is CASTPDRIIYEQYF. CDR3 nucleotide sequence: TGTGCCAGCACCCCTGACAGGATTATTTACGAGCAGTACTTC. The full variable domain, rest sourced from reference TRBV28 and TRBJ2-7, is DVKVTQSSRYLVKRTGEKVFLECVQDMDHENMFWYRQDPGLGLRLIYFSYDVKMKEKGDIPEGYSVSREKKERFSLILESASTNQTSMYLCASTPDRIIYEQYFGPGTRLTVT.

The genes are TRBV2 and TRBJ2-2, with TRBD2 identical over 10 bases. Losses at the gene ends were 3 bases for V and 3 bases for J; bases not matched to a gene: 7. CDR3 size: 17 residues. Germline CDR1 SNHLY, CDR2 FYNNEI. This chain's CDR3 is CASSDGLAGEDTGELFF. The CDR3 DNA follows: TGTGCCAGCAGTGATGGGCTAGCGGGAGAGGACACCGGGGAGCTGTTTTTT.

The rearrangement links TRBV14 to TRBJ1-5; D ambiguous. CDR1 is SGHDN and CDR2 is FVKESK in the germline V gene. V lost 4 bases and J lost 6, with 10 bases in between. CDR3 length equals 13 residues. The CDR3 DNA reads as TGTGCCAGCAGCCGCTCAGGAGGTCAGCCCCAGCATTTT. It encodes CASSRSGGQPQHF.